This TCR beta chain was identified during a study of blood T cell repertoires in COVID-19. About the research overall: COVID-19 samples collected from the United States, Italy and Spain covered acute and convalescent phases. PBMCs, B-cell-depleted T cells, or T cells provided the cDNA or gDNA that made up the material.

Under the authors' procedure: Counts of nucleated cells, estimated from reference gene primer amplification, were obtained. Repertoires were generated with immunoSEQ multiplex PCR, while TCRdb's copy carries only in-frame clones and drops some. V, J and clone size are taken as reported in that table, and D and trimming were inferred from the DNA itself. The profile shows some 250,000 clones, 70% to 90% of them singletons. V was pared by 5 bases and J by 7 bases, with 7 bases of the junction left unmatched. Germline values: CDR1 SGHTA, CDR2 FQGNSA. The CDR3 runs 13 residues. Sequences were obtained from peripheral blood. The genes are TRBV7-2 and TRBJ2-7, with 8 nucleotides matching TRBD1. This TCR came from a man between 60 and 70 years old with acute or convalescent COVID-19. The CDR3: CASSTDRAGEQYF. The CDR3 coding sequence is TGTGCCAGCAGCACGGACAGGGCAGGAGAGCAGTACTTC.